Listed below are T cell receptor beta chains from one sample, sequenced in a study of blood T cell repertoires in COVID-19. Sequencing was performed with immunoSEQ multiplex PCR; in TCRdb, only in-frame clones are kept and a portion is missing. The table records 150,000 to 200,000 clones, approximately 80% of them present only once. Sample: PBMCs or T cells enriched from blood (not recorded which). These receptors originate from a man in his 70s who had been exposed to COVID-19. Each CDR3 is given with its conserved first and last residue. A D gene is named only where the DNA matches it firmly.

TRBJ1-3 | - | 13 | TRBV12-3/TRBV12-4 | CASTQADGNTIYF
TRBJ2-5 | - | 13 | TRBV7-7 | CASSYTGGETQYF
TRBJ1-2 | TRBD1 | 14 | TRBV6-5 | CASRDRGRLYGYTF
TRBJ2-2 | - | 16 | TRBV18 | CASSPPARGDTGELFF
TRBJ1-2 | - | 14 | TRBV3-1/TRBV3-2 | CASSQGAFNYGYTF
TRBJ1-3 | TRBD1 | 15 | TRBV2 | CASSGDRASGNTIYF
TRBJ1-1 | - | 15 | TRBV19 | CASSILEGVHTEAFF
TRBJ1-4 | TRBD1 | 15 | TRBV5-4 | CASSLRGTGVEKLFF
TRBJ2-7 | - | 15 | TRBV15 | CATNDARGPSYEQYF
TRBJ2-1 | - | 13 | TRBV12-3/TRBV12-4 | CASSLVVQDEQFF
TRBJ2-3 | - | 16 | TRBV23-1 | CASSQPRGDGTDTQYF
TRBJ1-2 | - | 12 | TRBV3-1/TRBV3-2 | CASSQGLLDYTF
TRBJ2-2 | - | 14 | TRBV28 | CASKREMRNGELFF
TRBJ2-1 | - | 11 | TRBV29-1 | CSVDRVNEQFF
TRBJ2-5 | - | 15 | TRBV9 | CASSVGRGAQETQYF
TRBJ2-3 | TRBD1 | 15 | TRBV7-7 | CASSSDRGQADTQYF
TRBJ2-2 | - | 14 | TRBV19 | CASSAGIYTGELFF
TRBJ2-3 | TRBD1 | 13 | TRBV19 | CASSATGDYTQYF
TRBJ2-3 | - | 13 | TRBV19 | CASSKEVRDTQYF
TRBJ2-7 | TRBD1 | 14 | TRBV18 | CASSSGTGGYEQYF
TRBJ1-6 | - | 14 | TRBV6-5 | CASSWAVLNSPLHF
TRBJ1-5 | - | 14 | TRBV15 | CATSREAYNQPQHF
TRBJ2-7 | TRBD1 | 15 | TRBV7-9 | CASSPNSGQGVQQYF
TRBJ1-2 | TRBD1 | 16 | TRBV3-1/TRBV3-2 | CASSQRAQGIRYGYTF
TRBJ1-2 | TRBD1 | 20 | TRBV19 | CASSLVAGGGRTSRTYGYTF
TRBJ2-7 | - | 14 | TRBV7-6 | CASSPTGFSYEQYF
TRBJ2-1 | - | 14 | TRBV2 | CASSRAGTRNEQFF
TRBJ2-5 | TRBD2 | 15 | TRBV18 | CASSPTSGNEETQYF
TRBJ2-3 | - | 14 | TRBV19 | CASSIAGVEDTQYF
TRBJ2-7 | - | 15 | TRBV15 | CATSRAGGASYEQYF
TRBJ1-5 | - | 15 | TRBV18 | CASSPLGGVGQPQHF
TRBJ2-7 | TRBD2 | 15 | TRBV7-2 | CASSLILLAGREQYF
TRBJ2-2 | TRBD1 | 14 | TRBV19 | CASGDRANTGELFF